This T cell receptor beta chain was found in a study of blood T cells in healthy people across ages. Findings and limits, study-wide: Unsorted PBMC input precluded a conclusive naive versus antigen-experienced comparison. Long-lived donors exceeded aged donors in naive CD4+ cells and diversity.

Using a J-beta primer mix together with a sample-barcoded 5' primer, a second PCR was run for about 7 to 12 cycles. TCRdb processed the 5' RACE reads anew with MiXCR; each CDR3 protein has one entry. The table lists around 780,000 distinct CDR3 sequences, approximately 60% of them singletons. Every participating donor contributed roughly 10 milliliters of peripheral blood through a draw. The CDR3 spans 16 residues. CDR1 and CDR2 from the germline V gene are SGHRS and YFSETQ. After removal of 3 bases from V and 4 bases from J, the junction contained 10 bases not matched to a gene. Note on this clonotype: The target antigen is unknown.

The specimen sequenced was blood. This sequence originates from a middle-aged man in good health. This chain uses TRBV5-1 with TRBJ2-5, with 9 bases aligning to TRBD1. The CDR3 loop reads CASSWGWDRVRETQYF. CDR3 in DNA: TGCGCCAGCAGCTGGGGATGGGACAGGGTGCGAGAGACCCAGTACTTC.